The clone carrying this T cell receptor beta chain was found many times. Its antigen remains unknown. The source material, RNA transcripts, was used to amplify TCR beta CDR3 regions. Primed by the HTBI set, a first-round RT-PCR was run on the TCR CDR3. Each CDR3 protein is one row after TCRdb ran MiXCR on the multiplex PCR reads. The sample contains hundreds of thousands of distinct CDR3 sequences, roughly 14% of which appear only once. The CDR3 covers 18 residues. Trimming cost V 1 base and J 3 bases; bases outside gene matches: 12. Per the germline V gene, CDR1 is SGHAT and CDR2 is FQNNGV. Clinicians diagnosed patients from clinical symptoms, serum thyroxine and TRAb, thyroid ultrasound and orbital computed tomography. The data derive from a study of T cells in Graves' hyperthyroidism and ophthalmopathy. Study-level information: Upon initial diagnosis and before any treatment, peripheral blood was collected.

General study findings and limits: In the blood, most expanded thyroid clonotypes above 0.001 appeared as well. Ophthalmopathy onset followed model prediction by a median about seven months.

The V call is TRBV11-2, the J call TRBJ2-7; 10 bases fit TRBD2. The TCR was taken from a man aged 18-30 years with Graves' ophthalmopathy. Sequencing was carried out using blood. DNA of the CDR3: TGTGCCAGCAGCTTAGTTGTCCTAGCGGGAGACTCTTTCTACGAGCAGTACTTC. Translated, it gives CASSLVVLAGDSFYEQYF.